A single sample is the source of the 17 T cell receptor beta chains below, sequenced in a study of blood T cell repertoires in COVID-19. Generated by immunoSEQ multiplex PCR, the TCRdb table keeps only in-frame clones and is missing some. The sample consists of more than 200,000 clones, 88% of them appearing once. Material: peripheral blood. The receptor source for this set is a man in his 70s with acute or convalescent COVID-19.

V and J are TRBV9 and TRBJ2-1; no firm D call. From germline, CDR1 is SGDLS and CDR2 YYNGEE. This CDR3 contains 13 residues. The V end lost 0 bases, the J end lost 8 bases, and 9 bases lay between the germline ends. CDR3 bases: TGTGCCAGCAGCGTAGCGGCCCGGGATGAGCAGTTCTTC. As protein: CASSVAARDEQFF.

The gene calls are TRBV3-1 (or the pseudogene TRBV3-2) and TRBJ1-2; the D is unclear. The germline V gene has CDR1 LGHDT and CDR2 YNNKEL (reference sequence). The CDR3 totals 13 residues. Trimming stripped 3 bases from V and 5 bases from J, with 10 bases between. Written as DNA, the CDR3 is TGTGCCAGCAGCCAGAACGGTGATTATGGCTACACCTTC. It translates to CASSQNGDYGYTF.

This chain links TRBV11-1 with TRBJ2-1, with TRBD1 as a possible D gene (6 bases). Germline V CDR1 and CDR2: SGHAT, FQDESV (reference sequence). The CDR3 runs 12 residues. V was trimmed by 5 bases and J by 8 bases, leaving 10 bases between them. This CDR3 is CASSEQGDEQFF. For the CDR3, the DNA is TGTGCCAGCAGCGAACAGGGCGATGAGCAGTTCTTC.

The V gene is TRBV4-1, the J gene TRBJ2-4; D perhaps matches TRBD2 (5 bases). Per germline, CDR1 MGHRA and CDR2 YSYEKL. The CDR3 spans 18 residues. Trimming shortened V by 2 bases and J by 0 bases, and 17 bases separated the two germline ends. The chain's CDR3 is CASSQQEILALAKNIQYF. The CDR3 nucleotides are TGCGCCAGCAGCCAACAGGAAATTCTAGCCCTAGCCAAAAACATTCAGTACTTC.

This clone was detected only a few times. The chain couples TRBV21-1 to TRBJ2-3; the listed D gene, TRBD1, was not tested against the DNA. TRBV21-1 is reported as a pseudogene. The CDR3 is 16 residues long. In nucleotides, the CDR3 is TGTGCCAGCAGCCCCTTTCCCCACAGGGGAACAGATACGCAGTATTTT. This encodes CASSPFPHRGTDTQYF.

The chain uses TRBV5-1 and TRBJ2-1, with TRBD2 matching over 13 bases. V lost 0 bases and J lost 0; bases outside the gene matches: 15. CDR3 length equals 22 residues. Looked up from germline, CDR1 is SGHRS and CDR2 is YFSETQ. This CDR3 is CASSLVQWTSGSHLPSYNEQFF. The CDR3 DNA reads as TGCGCCAGCAGCTTGGTTCAATGGACTAGCGGGAGCCACTTACCCTCCTACAATGAGCAGTTCTTC.

The chain combines TRBV19 with TRBJ2-1, with D unresolved. The CDR3 loop spans 16 amino acids. Deletions cut 0 bases from V and 2 bases from J, with 11 bases between. Germline V lookup: CDR1 LNHDA, CDR2 SQIVND (reference sequence). The CDR3 DNA is TGTGCCAGTAGTATAGATCGGCTGCGGACCTACAATGAGCAGTTCTTC. It yields the protein CASSIDRLRTYNEQFF.

This chain links TRBV28 with TRBJ1-2; possible D gene TRBD1, 5 bases. The germline CDR1 and CDR2 sequences are MDHEN and SYDVKM. This CDR3 region has 14 residues. The V gene lost 5 bases and the J gene lost 4 bases, with 14 bases spanning the gap. The CDR3 DNA is TGTGCCAGCAGTACAGGAAGTGGCCCCTATGGCTACACCTTC. It codes for CASSTGSGPYGYTF.

This clone has a single count. The V and J genes are TRBV2 and TRBJ1-2; D possibly corresponds to TRBD1 (5 bases). Between the trimmed V and J ends, which lost 6 bases and 1 base, there was a span of 15 bases. The CDR3 sequence is 15 residues long. The V gene's germline CDR1 is SNHLY and CDR2 FYNNEI. The CDR3 here is CASSPMRTNNYGYTF. The CDR3 DNA sequence: TGTGCCAGCAGCCCCATGCGGACAAATAACTATGGCTACACCTTC.

The V and J genes are TRBV6-2 or TRBV6-3 and TRBJ2-2; 7 bases agree with TRBD2. This CDR3 has 15 amino acids. The germline V gene encodes CDR1 MNHEY and CDR2 SVGEGT. Losses at the gene ends were 2 bases for V and 2 bases for J; bases not matched to a gene: 2. The CDR3 loop reads CASSYLAANTGELFF. CDR3 DNA sequence: TGTGCCAGCAGTTACCTAGCGGCAAACACCGGGGAGCTGTTTTTT.

The rearrangement uses TRBV18 and TRBJ1-3, with D tentatively TRBD1 (6 bases). CDR1 and CDR2 (germline): KGHSH, LQKENI. Between the trimmed V and J ends, which lost 5 bases and 2 bases, there was a span of 16 bases. This CDR3 is built from 16 residues. The DNA for the CDR3 is TGTGCCAGCTCATCCAGCCCACAGGGTACTGGAAACACCATATATTTT. Amino acids: CASSSSPQGTGNTIYF.

The chain uses TRBV6-2 or TRBV6-3 and TRBJ1-1; no definite D call. CDR1 is MNHEY and CDR2 is SVGEGT in the germline V gene. Between the trimmed V and J ends, which lost 0 bases and 0 bases, there was a span of 11 bases. This CDR3 comprises 16 residues. The CDR3 sequence is CASSYSITNMNTEAFF. The CDR3 DNA sequence: TGTGCCAGCAGTTACTCGATTACTAACATGAACACTGAAGCTTTCTTT.

V usage is TRBV7-2 and J usage is TRBJ2-5; perhaps TRBD2 as D (5 bases). V shed 3 bases and J shed 4 bases, with 9 bases lying between them. This CDR3 is 13 amino acids long. Germline V gene lookup returns CDR1 SGHTA and CDR2 FQGNSA. The CDR3 sequence is CASSFLSGETQYF. DNA for the CDR3: TGTGCCAGCAGCTTTTTAAGCGGAGAGACCCAGTACTTC.

CDR3 DNA: TGTGCCAGCAGTTTACCTTGGGGTTCAGGGAACTATGGCTACACCTTC. Translated: CASSLPWGSGNYGYTF. The genes are TRBV28 and TRBJ1-2, with a weak D call TRBD1 (5 bases). The germline V and J ends were trimmed by 2 bases and 2 bases, with 15 bases remaining between them. Germline lookup yields CDR1 MDHEN and CDR2 SYDVKM. CDR3 length equals 16 residues.

The V call is TRBV27, the J call TRBJ1-1; D possibly corresponds to TRBD1 (6 bases). Trimming cost V 6 bases and J 1 base, with 12 bases left between them. The CDR3 is 14 amino acids. CDR1 and CDR2 from the germline V gene are MNHEY and SMNVEV (reference sequence). This CDR3 is CASRPTGTNTEAFF. In nucleotides, the CDR3 is TGTGCCAGCAGACCAACAGGGACGAACACTGAAGCTTTCTTT.

This chain links TRBV7-9 with TRBJ1-1; 7 bases map to TRBD1. J gave up 3 bases and V 1 base, and 5 bases lay outside the gene matches. The CDR3 is made up of 15 amino acids. Germline assignment: CDR1 SEHNR and CDR2 FQNEAQ (reference sequence). CDR3 region: CASSLVRGRDTEAFF. DNA of the CDR3: TGTGCCAGCAGCTTAGTGAGGGGGCGGGACACTGAAGCTTTCTTT. The full variable domain, its missing parts supplied by reference TRBV7-9 and TRBJ1-1, is DTGVSQNPRHKITKRGQNVTFRCDPISEHNRLYWYRQTLGQGPEFLTYFQNEAQLEKSRLLSDRFSAERPKGSFSTLEIQRTEQGDSAMYLCASSLVRGRDTEAFFGQGTRLTVV.

V usage is TRBV2 and J usage is TRBJ2-2, with 13 bases aligning to TRBD2. The junction had 4 bases not matched to a gene; V was cut back by 5 bases and J by 4 bases. CDR1 and CDR2 from the germline V gene are SNHLY and FYNNEI. There are 16 residues in the CDR3. CDR3 nucleotides: TGTGCCAGCAGTCAGACTAGCGGGAGGTCCACCGGGGAGCTGTTTTTT. Translating gives CASSQTSGRSTGELFF.